This is a list of T cell receptor beta chains from one sample in a study of breast tumors, draining lymph nodes, adjacent tissues. TCRdb used MiXCR to reprocess the multiplex PCR reads, holding one entry per CDR3 protein. The sample has more than 50,000 distinct CDR3 sequences; roughly 39% are singletons. The sample taken for sequencing was breast tumor tissue. The receptors come from a female donor with breast cancer. Some clones in this sample may be carry-over from other donors' samples. CDR3s include the opening cysteine and the closing phenylalanine or tryptophan. Fields, in order: V gene, clone size, D gene, J gene, CDR3 DNA, CDR3 protein. D genes are given only for firm matches. The listing skips clone size in some rows; elsewhere it reads once, few, many or a size class.

V gene: TRBV7-9
clone size: .
D gene: TRBD2
J gene: TRBJ2-1
CDR3 DNA: TGTGCCAGCAGTCGGGAGGGGACTAGCGGGCAAGGGAATGAGCAGTTCTTC
CDR3 protein: CASSREGTSGQGNEQFF

V gene: TRBV5-1
clone size: many
D gene: TRBD1
J gene: TRBJ1-4
CDR3 DNA: TGCGCCAGCAGCGCGACAGGGACCAATGAAAAACTGTTTTTT
CDR3 protein: CASSATGTNEKLFF

V gene: TRBV12-3/TRBV12-4
clone size: .
D gene: .
J gene: TRBJ1-6
CDR3 DNA: TGTGCCAGCAGTCGACATGGCTCCTACAATTCACCCCTCCACTTT
CDR3 protein: CASSRHGSYNSPLHF

V gene: TRBV20-1
clone size: many
D gene: .
J gene: TRBJ2-6
CDR3 DNA: TGCAGTGCTAGTAATCCTGGGGCCAACGTCCTGACTTTC
CDR3 protein: CSASNPGANVLTF

V gene: TRBV12-3/TRBV12-4
clone size: .
D gene: TRBD1
J gene: TRBJ1-1
CDR3 DNA: TGTGCCAGCAGTGCGGGACAGTCTTTTGACACTGAAGCTTTCTTT
CDR3 protein: CASSAGQSFDTEAFF

V gene: TRBV6-2/TRBV6-3
clone size: many
D gene: TRBD1
J gene: TRBJ2-7
CDR3 DNA: TGTGCCAGCAGTTACTCCTGGGACAGACCCTACGAGCAGTACTTC
CDR3 protein: CASSYSWDRPYEQYF

V gene: TRBV15
clone size: .
D gene: .
J gene: TRBJ1-2
CDR3 DNA: TGTGCCACCAGCAAGGAGAAAAAACGATCCGATTATGGCTACACCTTC
CDR3 protein: CATSKEKKRSDYGYTF

V gene: TRBV6-4
clone size: .
D gene: TRBD1
J gene: TRBJ2-3
CDR3 DNA: TGTGCCAGCAGTGTGGCGGGACAGGGCACAGATACGCAGTATTTT
CDR3 protein: CASSVAGQGTDTQYF

V gene: TRBV30
clone size: few
D gene: TRBD1
J gene: TRBJ1-1
CDR3 DNA: TGTGCCTGGAGTCATCCGGACAGGCGGTGGACTGAAGCTTTCTTT
CDR3 protein: CAWSHPDRRWTEAFF

V gene: TRBV20-1
clone size: medium-sized
D gene: TRBD2
J gene: TRBJ2-3
CDR3 DNA: TGCAGTGCTCACTCACTAGCGGGAGCAACAGATACGCAGTATTTT
CDR3 protein: CSAHSLAGATDTQYF

V gene: TRBV11-2
clone size: .
D gene: .
J gene: TRBJ1-1
CDR3 DNA: TGTGCCAGCAGTCCGGACGTCAACACGGACAAGTCAATGAACACTGAAGCTTTCTTT
CDR3 protein: CASSPDVNTDKSMNTEAFF

V gene: TRBV12-3/TRBV12-4
clone size: many
D gene: .
J gene: TRBJ2-7
CDR3 DNA: TGTGCCAGCAGTTCTGTGGCAATCTCCTACGAGCAGTACTTC
CDR3 protein: CASSSVAISYEQYF

V gene: TRBV20-1
clone size: .
D gene: .
J gene: TRBJ1-5
CDR3 DNA: TGCAGTGCTAGGTCGGGCTGGGCAAATCAGCCCCAGCATTTT
CDR3 protein: CSARSGWANQPQHF

V gene: TRBV28
clone size: .
D gene: .
J gene: TRBJ1-4
CDR3 DNA: TGTGCCAGCAGTTTAACCCCCGAAAAACTGTTCTTT
CDR3 protein: CASSLTPEKLFF

V gene: TRBV7-6
clone size: .
D gene: TRBD2
J gene: TRBJ2-1
CDR3 DNA: TGTGCCGGCAGCTTAGGTCCTCTAGCGGGGAAGTACAATGAGCAGCTCTTC
CDR3 protein: CAGSLGPLAGKYNEQLF

V gene: TRBV20-1
clone size: many
D gene: TRBD2
J gene: TRBJ2-1
CDR3 DNA: TGCAGTGTTACACTAGCGGGGGGGGTTTATGAGCAGTTCTTC
CDR3 protein: CSVTLAGGVYEQFF

V gene: TRBV9
clone size: .
D gene: .
J gene: TRBJ1-2
CDR3 DNA: TGTGCCAGCAGCGTTTGGACAGAGCCTAACTATGGCTACACCTTC
CDR3 protein: CASSVWTEPNYGYTF

V gene: TRBV10-2
clone size: many
D gene: TRBD2
J gene: TRBJ2-1
CDR3 DNA: TGCGCCAGCAGTGAGGCAGCGGGAGTCGGGAATGAGCAGTTCTTC
CDR3 protein: CASSEAAGVGNEQFF

V gene: TRBV20-1
clone size: few
D gene: .
J gene: TRBJ2-5
CDR3 DNA: TGCAGTGCTAGAGATCTTAGGGGTGCGGAGACCCAGTACTTC
CDR3 protein: CSARDLRGAETQYF

V gene: TRBV4-3
clone size: many
D gene: .
J gene: TRBJ2-1
CDR3 DNA: TGCGCCAGCAGCCAAGGGTCGTCAGGGGGGATGGAGCAGTTCTTC
CDR3 protein: CASSQGSSGGMEQFF

V gene: TRBV10-2
clone size: many
D gene: .
J gene: TRBJ2-3
CDR3 DNA: TGCGCCACCCATCATAGCGCCACGCAGTATTTT
CDR3 protein: CATHHSATQYF

V gene: TRBV7-2
clone size: many
D gene: TRBD1
J gene: TRBJ2-2
CDR3 DNA: TGTGCCAGCAGCACCCGACAGGGTATCACCGGGGAGCTGTTTTTT
CDR3 protein: CASSTRQGITGELFF

V gene: TRBV5-1
clone size: few
D gene: .
J gene: TRBJ1-1
CDR3 DNA: TGCGCCAGCAGCTGGGCCGCGCCTGACACTGAAGCTTTCTTT
CDR3 protein: CASSWAAPDTEAFF

V gene: TRBV20-1
clone size: many
D gene: .
J gene: TRBJ2-1
CDR3 DNA: TGCAGTGCTAGCCCCGGACCTAACCATGAGCAGTTCTTC
CDR3 protein: CSASPGPNHEQFF

V gene: TRBV29-1
clone size: .
D gene: .
J gene: TRBJ1-2
CDR3 DNA: TGCAGCGTTATCCGAGATCCGGGGGAAATCTATGGCTACACCTTC
CDR3 protein: CSVIRDPGEIYGYTF

V gene: TRBV7-3
clone size: .
D gene: .
J gene: TRBJ2-5
CDR3 DNA: TGTGCCAGCAGCTTAGGGTCGTCCAGACTGGGGACCCAGTACTTC
CDR3 protein: CASSLGSSRLGTQYF

V gene: TRBV2
clone size: many
D gene: .
J gene: TRBJ2-3
CDR3 DNA: TGTGCCAGCAGTGGATTGGCAGATACGCAGTATTTT
CDR3 protein: CASSGLADTQYF

V gene: TRBV19
clone size: many
D gene: TRBD1
J gene: TRBJ1-5
CDR3 DNA: TGTGCCAGTAGTACCGGGACAGGGGGATCGGGTCAGCCCCAGCATTTT
CDR3 protein: CASSTGTGGSGQPQHF

V gene: TRBV12-3/TRBV12-4
clone size: many
D gene: .
J gene: TRBJ2-3
CDR3 DNA: TGTGCCAGCAGTTTCGGTTTCAGAGGAGATACGCAGTATTTT
CDR3 protein: CASSFGFRGDTQYF

V gene: TRBV29-1
clone size: .
D gene: .
J gene: TRBJ2-3
CDR3 DNA: TGCAGCGTTGTCTGGCGGGACAATGAGCAGTATTTT
CDR3 protein: CSVVWRDNEQYF

V gene: TRBV12-3/TRBV12-4
clone size: .
D gene: .
J gene: TRBJ1-4
CDR3 DNA: TGTGCCAGCACCCCAAAAAAACTGTTTTTT
CDR3 protein: CASTPKKLFF

V gene: TRBV7-9
clone size: few
D gene: TRBD2
J gene: TRBJ2-3
CDR3 DNA: TGTGCCGGCCGCTTAGTGGCTAGCGGGAGAGATACGCAGTATTTT
CDR3 protein: CAGRLVASGRDTQYF

V gene: TRBV7-2
clone size: once
D gene: TRBD2
J gene: TRBJ2-5
CDR3 DNA: TGTGCCAGCAGCCCTCTAGCGGGAGTTGAGACCCAGTACTTC
CDR3 protein: CASSPLAGVETQYF

V gene: TRBV10-3
clone size: .
D gene: .
J gene: TRBJ2-2
CDR3 DNA: TGTGCCATCACTACAGGGTCCCCGAACACCGGGGAGCTGTTTTTT
CDR3 protein: CAITTGSPNTGELFF

V gene: TRBV29-1
clone size: many
D gene: .
J gene: TRBJ2-2
CDR3 DNA: TGCAGCGTTTCGGGGTCCTCTGGGGAGCTGTTTTTT
CDR3 protein: CSVSGSSGELFF

V gene: TRBV5-1
clone size: many
D gene: TRBD1
J gene: TRBJ2-5
CDR3 DNA: TGCGCCAGCGGACTTGGACAGGGGACGGAGACCCAGTACTTC
CDR3 protein: CASGLGQGTETQYF

V gene: TRBV29-1
clone size: .
D gene: .
J gene: TRBJ1-4
CDR3 DNA: TGCGGCGTTAAGGACCCCCAAAGGAGTGAAAAACTGTTTTTT
CDR3 protein: CGVKDPQRSEKLFF

V gene: TRBV12-3/TRBV12-4
clone size: many
D gene: .
J gene: TRBJ2-7
CDR3 DNA: TGTGCCAGCAGCCGGGACTTACCCGAGCAGTACTTC
CDR3 protein: CASSRDLPEQYF

V gene: TRBV2
clone size: .
D gene: .
J gene: TRBJ2-2
CDR3 DNA: TGTGCCAGCAGTGATCTCGGGGCCACCGGGGAGCTGTTTTTT
CDR3 protein: CASSDLGATGELFF

V gene: TRBV19
clone size: many
D gene: TRBD1
J gene: TRBJ2-5
CDR3 DNA: TGTGCCAGTAGTACGGGACAGGGAAGGTGGGTCAAGGAGACCCAGTACTTC
CDR3 protein: CASSTGQGRWVKETQYF

V gene: TRBV20-1
clone size: many
D gene: TRBD1
J gene: TRBJ1-3
CDR3 DNA: TGCAGTGCTAGCGGACCCCTGGGACAGGGGGAAGGAAACACCATATATTTT
CDR3 protein: CSASGPLGQGEGNTIYF